This T cell receptor (beta chain) was observed in a study of cytomegalovirus exposure and HLA in healthy donors. CDR3 length equals 13 residues. Germline lookup yields CDR1 MDHEN and CDR2 SYDVKM. With 60 Vbeta and 13 Jbeta primers, the PCR was carried out. Measured with immunoSEQ multiplex PCR; TCRdb has only the in-frame clones, and not every one. The profile shows tens of thousands of clones, roughly 79% of them singletons. Donors likely had unrecorded immune exposures despite being nominally healthy when sampled. Sequencing input: PBMCs. This receptor was taken from a female donor in good health and CMV-seronegative. This sequence joins TRBV28 and TRBJ2-5; D remains ambiguous. The end of the DNA is better explained by TRBJ2-7, so the J call may be wrong. The CDR3 region has the DNA TGTGCCAGCAGTTTGGGCTCTGGGCGCGAGCAGTACTTC. Protein product: CASSLGSGREQYF.